This T cell receptor beta chain was identified during a study of blood T cell repertoires in COVID-19. Looking at the study overall: Samples came from the United States, Italy and Spain, spanning acute and convalescent COVID-19. T cells, B-cell-depleted T cells, or PBMCs supplied cDNA or gDNA.

CDR3 length: 12 amino acids. The ends lost 5 bases at V and 12 bases at J; junction bases unmatched: 7. Germline CDR1 is SEHNR and CDR2 is FQNEAQ (reference sequence). The Seattle patients joined while their infection was active and were tracked longitudinally afterward. Authors' data handling: Researchers report that nucleated cell counts were estimated from reference gene primer amplification. The repertoire was sequenced with immunoSEQ multiplex PCR; TCRdb's copy has only in-frame clones and lacks some. V and J calls and clone size are as listed in that table; D and trimming were resolved from the DNA. The sample yields about 300,000 clones, around 92% seen once.

The receptor was isolated from a woman aged 30 to 39 with COVID-19, enrolled during active disease. The J gene is TRBJ2-5, the V gene TRBV7-9; 9 bases map to TRBD1. The sample comprised peripheral blood. The CDR3 coding sequence is TGTGCCAGCAGCCCATCCGGGACAGGGAAGTACTTC. Translated: CASSPSGTGKYF.